These 3 T cell receptor beta chains share one sample of origin, sequenced in a study of cytomegalovirus exposure and HLA in healthy donors. The PCR had 60 Vbeta and 13 Jbeta primers. The assay was immunoSEQ multiplex PCR, and TCRdb's table has in-frame clones only and misses some. The table records 150,000 to 250,000 clones, 70% to 85% of them present only once. The sequencing sample was made of PBMCs. The receptors stem from a woman younger than 45 in good health and CMV-seropositive.

This clone appeared a few times. The V and J genes are TRBV5-6 and TRBJ1-4, with 7 nucleotides matching TRBD1. V lost 0 bases and J lost 7; bases outside the gene matches: 9. Germline assignment: CDR1 SGHDT and CDR2 YYEEEE. This CDR3 is built from 16 residues. The CDR3 spells CASSLVRQGSSEKLFF. CDR3 nucleotides: TGTGCCAGCAGCTTGGTTCGACAGGGTTCAAGTGAAAAACTGTTTTTT.

In nucleotides, the CDR3 is TGCGCCAGCAGCTTGGACGGGTCACGGGCCCAGCATTTT. It is translated as CASSLDGSRAQHF. The chain joins TRBV5-1 to TRBJ1-5; D gene unclear. Trimming pared 0 bases from V and 11 bases from J, leaving 12 bases between. The CDR3 is made up of 13 amino acids. Per the germline V gene, CDR1 is SGHRS and CDR2 is YFSETQ. Full variable domain (remainder filled in from reference TRBV5-1 and TRBJ1-5): KAGVTQTPRYLIKTRGQQVTLSCSPISGHRSVSWYQQTPGQGLQFLFEYFSETQRNKGNFPGRFSGRQFSNSRSEMNVSTLELGDSALYLCASSLDGSRAQHFGDGTRLSIL.

This chain connects TRBV30 to TRBJ1-5; 10 nucleotides line up with TRBD1. The CDR3 runs 13 residues. Germline V gene data show CDR1 as GTSNPN and CDR2 as SVGIG (reference sequence). The V gene end was trimmed by 5 bases and the J gene end by 7 bases; junction bases not matched to a gene: 5. This CDR3 is CAWGTGEFQPQHF. CDR3 in DNA: TGTGCCTGGGGGACAGGGGAATTCCAGCCCCAGCATTTT.